The 7 T cell receptor beta chains in this list originate from one sample, sequenced in a study of cytomegalovirus exposure and HLA in healthy donors (dated by TCRdb to about 2017). Library generation was performed with the immunoSEQ multiplex PCR assay. The multiplex PCR relied on a mix of 60 forward primers for TCR Vbeta segments and 13 reverse primers for TCR Jbeta segments. TCRdb obtained this table from immuneACCESS and retained in-frame rearrangements with V and J assigned. These tables miss some clones; where compared with another copy, unresolved V genes account for less than half of the shortfall, and the remainder is unexplained. For this sample the table gives 150,000 to 200,000 clones, of which 75% to 90% were detected only once. The ten largest make up around 6% of the sample. The sequencing input was PBMCs. The origin of the receptors is a woman aged 45-59 years in good health and CMV-seropositive.

Comments on this clone: The junction shows a germline mismatch at one end, possibly a read error. The rearrangement uses TRBV7-8 and TRBJ2-7; 7 nucleotides match TRBD2. The CDR3 loop spans 14 amino acids. The germline gives CDR1 SGHVS, CDR2 FQNEAQ. CDR3 nucleotides: TGTGCCAGCAGCTTAGGCAGGGAGGGCCTAGACGAGCACTTC. It is translated as CASSLGREGLDEHF.

The chain links TRBV4-1 to TRBJ1-4; 7 positions match TRBD1. Germline CDR1 and CDR2: MGHRA and YSYEKL. V lost 6 bases and J lost 8; bases outside the gene matches: 9. The CDR3 covers 14 residues. The CDR3 is CASRGQFLGEKLFF. The CDR3 DNA reads as TGCGCCAGCAGGGGACAGTTCCTAGGGGAAAAACTGTTTTTT.

The J gene is TRBJ1-6, the V gene TRBV30, with D perhaps TRBD1 (5 bases). This CDR3 region has 13 residues. Germline CDR1 reads GTSNPN; CDR2 reads SVGIG (reference sequence). Trimming removed 2 bases at V and 4 bases at J, with 6 bases between. CDR3 in amino acids: CAWSRQYNSPLHF. CDR3 nucleotides: TGTGCCTGGAGTCGACAGTATAATTCACCCCTCCACTTT. Looking up the rest from reference TRBV30 and TRBJ1-6 gives the full variable domain: SQTIHQWPATLVQPVGSPLSLECTVEGTSNPNLYWYRQAAGRGLQLLFYSVGIGQISSEVPQNLSASRPQDRQFILSSKKLLLSDSGFYLCAWSRQYNSPLHFGNGTRLTVT.

J is TRBJ1-6 and V is TRBV7-9; D is ambiguous. This CDR3 region has 14 residues. Germline CDR1 reads SEHNR; CDR2 reads FQNEAQ (reference sequence). The V end was cut by 3 bases, the J end by 7 bases, with 10 bases between. The CDR3 sequence: CASSLGRPNSPLHF. CDR3 DNA: TGTGCCAGCAGCTTGGGCAGGCCCAATTCACCCCTCCACTTT.

The chain couples TRBV21-1 to TRBJ2-1; TRBD2 reflects the table's D call only, with no check against the DNA. TRBV21-1 is termed a pseudogene. This CDR3 has 17 residues. The CDR3 nucleotides read TGTGCCAGCAGCAAAGCGGTGCGGGGGGGTCTCTACAATGAGCAGTTCTTC. Its protein product is CASSKAVRGGLYNEQFF.

A remark on this clone: The same CDR3 is also encoded by other DNA sequences in this sample. This chain uses TRBV5-1 with TRBJ2-3; TRBD2 might be the D (5 bases). The V end lost 0 bases, the J end lost 2 bases, and 7 bases lay between the germline ends. Germline V lookup: CDR1 SGHRS, CDR2 YFSETQ. The CDR3 sequence is 14 residues long. The chain's CDR3 is CASSLAGSTDTQYF. The CDR3 region has the DNA TGCGCCAGCAGCTTGGCGGGGTCCACAGATACGCAGTATTTT.

This clone appeared a single time. The J gene is TRBJ2-1, the V gene TRBV11-2; 11 nucleotides match TRBD1. This CDR3 has 15 residues. Looked up from germline, CDR1 is SGHAT and CDR2 is FQNNGV. Unmatched junction bases numbered 2, after V lost 3 bases and J lost 4 bases. The CDR3 reads CASSLGQGVYNEQFF. The CDR3 DNA is TGTGCCAGCAGCTTGGGACAGGGGGTTTACAATGAGCAGTTCTTC. Full variable domain (outside the CDR3, taken from reference TRBV11-2 and TRBJ2-1): EAGVAQSPRYKIIEKRQSVAFWCNPISGHATLYWYQQILGQGPKLLIQFQNNGVVDDSQLPKDRFSAERLKGVDSTLKIQPAKLEDSAVYLCASSLGQGVYNEQFFGPGTRLTVL.